This T cell receptor (beta chain) was observed in a study of cytomegalovirus exposure and HLA in healthy donors. Regarding the study as a whole: Associated with cytomegalovirus, according to the listing, were 150 to 200 TCR beta chains. Clonal expansion was found to be greater in HLA-associated TCR beta chains than in equally common others in a later analysis.

Note on this clone: Its specificity is unknown.

The CDR3 runs 12 residues. Trimming removed 7 bases from V and 0 bases from J, with 10 bases in between. Germline V gene sequence: CDR1 SQVTM, CDR2 ANQGSEA. PCR employed 60 Vbeta and 13 Jbeta primers. This table comes from immunoSEQ multiplex PCR, and its TCRdb copy is limited to in-frame clones, with some not included. The sample lists fewer than 20,000 clones; about 70% were seen once. The sequencing sample was made of PBMCs. The gene calls are TRBV29-1 and TRBJ2-7, with D uncertain. This TCR was sampled from a man aged 18 to 35 in good health and CMV-seronegative. The CDR3 reads CSARLASYEQYF. CDR3 coding DNA: TGCAGCGCGAGACTGGCCTCCTACGAGCAGTACTTC.